The rows below give T cell receptor beta chains drawn from one sample of a study of blood T cell repertoires in COVID-19. The table came from immunoSEQ multiplex PCR; TCRdb's copy has only in-frame clones and leaves some out. The sample yields 50,000 or so clones, roughly 82% seen once. Material: peripheral blood. The receptors derive from a man aged 35 to 55 with acute or convalescent COVID-19. Both conserved end residues are part of each CDR3. D genes are given only for firm matches. Clone size appears in some rows only: once, few, many, or a class for an expanded clone.

J,V,D,length,size,DNA,CDR3
TRBJ2-3,TRBV28,TRBD2,15,.,TGTGCCACCAGCGGGGAGCGGGGGATACCAGATACGCAGTATTTT,CATSGERGIPDTQYF
TRBJ2-7,TRBV4-2,TRBD2,16,.,TGTGCCAGCAGCCAGGCCGGGACTAATGCTTACTACGAGCAGTACTTC,CASSQAGTNAYYEQYF
TRBJ2-5,TRBV4-1,TRBD2,16,once,TGCGCCAGCAGCCAAGATCTCGGCGGGGGGCAAGAGACCCAGTACTTC,CASSQDLGGGQETQYF
TRBJ1-3,TRBV28,.,18,.,TGTGCCAGCAGTTTGGGGATAGGACGGAGGGCCTCTGGAAACACCATATATTTT,CASSLGIGRRASGNTIYF
TRBJ1-3,TRBV11-2,TRBD1,19,.,TGTGCCAGCAGCTCATTCGCCCCGGGACAGGGGTTCTCTGGAAACACCATATATTTT,CASSSFAPGQGFSGNTIYF
TRBJ2-2,TRBV10-1,.,17,few,TGCGCCAGCAGTGAGTCGATTCTGGGAGCGAACACCGGGGAGCTGTTTTTT,CASSESILGANTGELFF
TRBJ2-7,TRBV7-2,TRBD1,14,.,TGTGCCAGCAGCTATAACAGGGGGACCTACGAGCAGTACTTC,CASSYNRGTYEQYF
TRBJ1-2,TRBV3-1/TRBV3-2,TRBD1,14,once,TGTGCCAGCAGCCAAGACGACAGGGTGGACGGCTACACCTTC,CASSQDDRVDGYTF
TRBJ1-1,TRBV27,.,16,.,TGTGCCAGCAGTTTAGATGGTCGGGGTCTGAACACTGAAGCTTTCTTT,CASSLDGRGLNTEAFF
TRBJ1-1,TRBV2,.,13,.,TGTGCCAGCAGTGAAGACATGAACACTGAAGCTTTCTTT,CASSEDMNTEAFF
TRBJ2-3,TRBV6-5,TRBD2,15,few,TGTGCCAGCACCCATTCTAGCGGGGGTTCAGATACGCAGTATTTT,CASTHSSGGSDTQYF
TRBJ1-2,TRBV7-2,.,13,.,TGTGCCAGCAGCTTAGTACCAGGTCGGGGCTACACCTTC,CASSLVPGRGYTF
TRBJ2-1,TRBV9,TRBD2,13,few,TGTGCCAGCAGCGCCACAGACGGACTAGTCATGTTCTTC,CASSATDGLVMFF
TRBJ2-2,TRBV5-6,.,18,.,TGTGCCAGCAGCCCGTTGGAACTACCCAGCAGGAACACCGGGGAGCTGTTTTTT,CASSPLELPSRNTGELFF
TRBJ2-1,TRBV2,TRBD2,16,.,TGTGCCAGCAGGCACGAAGCTAGCGGTGACTACAATGAGCAGTTCTTC,CASRHEASGDYNEQFF
TRBJ2-2,TRBV4-1,.,14,.,TGCGCCAGCAGCCAAGTTGCCGGGACCGGGGAGCTGTTTTTT,CASSQVAGTGELFF
TRBJ2-1,TRBV15,TRBD2,14,.,TGTGCCACCAGCAGAGAGGGGGGGTACAATGAGCAGTTCTTC,CATSREGGYNEQFF
TRBJ1-1,TRBV2,.,13,.,TGTGCCAGCAGTATCCAGGGATATAGTGAAGCTTTCTTT,CASSIQGYSEAFF
TRBJ2-2,TRBV12-3/TRBV12-4,.,12,.,TGTGCCAGCATCCTATACACCGGGGAGCTGTTTTTT,CASILYTGELFF
TRBJ2-1,TRBV7-2,.,14,once,TGTGCCAGCAGCTTGTACAGCTCCTACAATGAGCAGTTCTTC,CASSLYSSYNEQFF
TRBJ2-7,TRBV23-1,.,11,.,TGCGCCACCAGGGGGGGCTACGAGCAGTACTTC,CATRGGYEQYF
TRBJ1-1,TRBV28,.,17,once,TGTGCCAGCAGTCCACAGGGCAGGAGGTCTTTCGGCACTGAAGCTTTCTTT,CASSPQGRRSFGTEAFF
TRBJ1-5,TRBV9,TRBD1,14,.,TGTGCCAGTGGACAGGGGGCCGCCGATCAGCCCCAGCATTTT,CASGQGAADQPQHF
TRBJ2-1,TRBV5-1,.,12,.,TGCGCCAGCAGCCCGAGTATGAATGAGCAGTTCTTC,CASSPSMNEQFF
TRBJ1-1,TRBV2,.,13,.,TGTGCCAGCAGTGAACAGATCAACACTGAAGCTTTCTTT,CASSEQINTEAFF